These 19 T cell receptor beta chains were all obtained from the same sample, sequenced in a study of beta chain features in type 1 diabetes. The study reverse transcribed the entire isolated RNA, so it sequenced expressed TCRB transcripts. Assay used: immunoSEQ multiplex PCR; TCRdb lists only in-frame clones, some missing. This sample has about 640,000 clones, with about an eighth found just once. Findings of the study overall: Type 1 diabetes patients showed a moderate but significant shortening of TCRB CDR3s in all four CD4+ subsets.

The antigens of these receptors remain unknown. Sequencing was done on a sample of naive CD4+ T cells from blood. The receptors come from a man aged 30 to 45 with type 1 diabetes.

The chain couples TRBV23-1 to TRBJ2-5, with D tentatively TRBD1 (5 bases). TRBV23-1 qualifies as an ORF whose function is uncertain. This CDR3 has 12 residues. V was trimmed by 8 bases and J by 4 bases, leaving 11 bases between them. The CDR3 DNA follows: TGCGCCAGCTCCGACAGTGGAGAGACCCAGTACTTC. It specifies CASSDSGETQYF.

V gene TRBV4-2 combines with J gene TRBJ1-2; 7 bases align to TRBD1. The CDR3 spans 15 residues. The germline gives CDR1 LGHNA, CDR2 YNFKEQ. The junction had 11 bases not matched to a gene; V was cut back by 2 bases and J by 8 bases. CDR3 nucleotide sequence: TGTGCCAGCAGCCAAACCTCGACAGGGTTCTTCGGCTACACCTTC. Translation gives CASSQTSTGFFGYTF.

The V and J genes are TRBV9 and TRBJ2-3; D uncertain. In germline, CDR1 is SGDLS, CDR2 YYNGEE. The CDR3 length is 13 residues. V lost 4 bases and J 5 bases, leaving 11 bases between the germline ends. CDR3 in DNA: TGTGCCAGCAGCCCTAGATGGCAAGATACGCAGTATTTT. Translation gives CASSPRWQDTQYF.

This chain links TRBV11-2 with TRBJ2-3; 10 bases align to TRBD2. The CDR3 has 17 amino acids. CDR1 SGHAT and CDR2 FQNNGV come from the germline V gene. Trimming took 0 bases from V and 0 from J; bases not matched to a gene: 3. The CDR3 nucleotides read TGTGCCAGCAGCTTAGATGGACTAGCGGAGAGCACAGATACGCAGTATTTT. Protein: CASSLDGLAESTDTQYF.

The rearrangement uses TRBV7-8 and TRBJ1-1; D not resolved. The germline V gene has CDR1 SGHVS and CDR2 FQNEAQ. The CDR3 loop spans 14 amino acids. The V and J ends lost 6 bases and 3 bases respectively, with 14 bases between them. DNA for the CDR3: TGTGCCAGCAGTGGTGTTGGGGTATACACTGAAGCTTTCTTT. Translation gives CASSGVGVYTEAFF.

The chain joins TRBV29-1 to TRBJ1-2; tentatively, D is TRBD1 (5 bases). The CDR3 runs 13 residues. Germline values: CDR1 SQVTM, CDR2 ANQGSEA. V was cut by 2 bases and J by 3 bases, with 10 bases left in between. CDR3 nucleotide sequence: TGCAGCGTTGAATGGGGCCGGTACTATGGCTACACCTTC. Its translation is CSVEWGRYYGYTF.

This clone was observed a handful of times. The chain joins TRBV5-1 to TRBJ2-3, with D possibly TRBD1 on 5 matching bases. The CDR3 is 15 amino acids. Germline loops: CDR1 SGHRS, CDR2 YFSETQ. V was trimmed by 0 bases and J by 1 base, leaving 9 bases between them. This CDR3 is CASSLVGAGTDTQYF. The CDR3 region has the DNA TGCGCCAGCAGCTTGGTTGGGGCCGGCACAGATACGCAGTATTTT. Full variable domain (rest looked up from reference TRBV5-1 and TRBJ2-3): KAGVTQTPRYLIKTRGQQVTLSCSPISGHRSVSWYQQTPGQGLQFLFEYFSETQRNKGNFPGRFSGRQFSNSRSEMNVSTLELGDSALYLCASSLVGAGTDTQYFGPGTRLTVL.

This clone was observed a few times. The CDR3 coding sequence is TGCAGCGTCCTCCTAGGGGGGTACTATGGCTACACCTTC. It encodes CSVLLGGYYGYTF. The chain is built from TRBV29-1 and TRBJ1-2; possibly TRBD1 for D (6 bases). From germline, CDR1 is SQVTM and CDR2 ANQGSEA. CDR3 size: 13 residues. V gave up 6 bases and J gave up 3 bases, with 14 bases separating them. The variable domain in full, completed from reference TRBV29-1 and TRBJ1-2, reads SAVISQKPSRDICQRGTSLTIQCQVDSQVTMMFWYRQQPGQSLTLIATANQGSEATYESGFVIDKFPISRPNLTFSTLTVSNMSPEDSSIYLCSVLLGGYYGYTFGSGTRLTVV.

The rearrangement joins TRBV7-9 to TRBJ1-5; the D gene is possibly TRBD1 (6 bases). The CDR3 spans 15 residues. In germline, CDR1 is SEHNR, CDR2 FQNEAQ (reference sequence). V lost 1 base to trimming and J lost 4 bases, with 11 bases between them. The CDR3 region has the DNA TGTGCCAGCAGCTTAGAGACAGGAGTGAATCAGCCCCAGCATTTT. It codes for CASSLETGVNQPQHF.

As for this clone: This CDR3 is also generated by other DNA sequences in the sample. The chain couples TRBV9 to TRBJ1-3; tentatively, D is TRBD1 (5 bases). Germline CDR1 and CDR2: SGDLS and YYNGEE. CDR3 length equals 15 residues. V lost 0 bases, J lost 1 base, and 8 bases lay in between. CDR3 region: CASSVAGLSGNTIYF. The DNA for the CDR3 is TGTGCCAGCAGCGTAGCGGGGCTTTCTGGAAACACCATATATTTT.

This clone came up a few times. The V gene is TRBV4-2, the J gene TRBJ1-1; no firm D call. The V end lost 0 bases, the J end lost 0 bases, and 8 bases lay between the germline ends. The germline V gene has CDR1 LGHNA and CDR2 YNFKEQ. The CDR3 runs 15 residues. In DNA, the CDR3 is TGTGCCAGCAGCCAAGACAGCACTTTGAACACTGAAGCTTTCTTT. Translation gives CASSQDSTLNTEAFF.

Only a few counts were recorded for this clone. Other nucleotide sequences from this sample produce the same CDR3. The genes are TRBV6-6 and TRBJ2-3, with D perhaps TRBD1 (6 bases). Trimming stripped 2 bases from V and 0 bases from J, with 9 bases between. This CDR3 comprises 15 residues. Germline V lookup: CDR1 MNHNY, CDR2 SVGAGI (reference sequence). The CDR3 nucleotides are TGTGCCAGCAGTTACGGGGGCCCGAGCACAGATACGCAGTATTTT. This codes for CASSYGGPSTDTQYF.

The chain has TRBV6-6 and TRBJ2-7; 9 bases agree with TRBD1. The CDR3 contains 13 residues. V shed 7 bases and J 5 bases; nucleotides not matched to a gene: 6. Germline-derived CDR1 and CDR2 are MNHNY and SVGAGI (reference sequence). The CDR3 DNA reads as TGTGCCAGCAAGAGGGACAGGGAGCACGAGCAGTACTTC. It is translated as CASKRDREHEQYF.

Ten or more counts support this clone. V gene TRBV14 combines with J gene TRBJ1-1; 8 nucleotides match TRBD1. CDR3 length equals 12 residues. The germline V gene has CDR1 SGHDN and CDR2 FVKESK. The V gene end was trimmed by 6 bases and the J gene end by 14 bases; junction bases not matched to a gene: 11. CDR3 amino acids: CASSLSGTGYFF. DNA for the CDR3: TGTGCCAGCAGTCTATCCGGGACAGGTTACTTCTTT.

This clone appeared a few times. The rearrangement uses TRBV7-6 and TRBJ2-7, with 11 bases identical to TRBD1. CDR3 length: 13 residues. Trimming removed 5 bases from V and 8 bases from J; junction bases left unmatched: 5. Germline V lookup: CDR1 SGHVS, CDR2 FNYEAQ. CDR3 nucleotides: TGTGCCAGCAGCCCTGGGACAGGGGGAAAGCAGTACTTC. Encoded protein: CASSPGTGGKQYF. The full variable domain, its missing parts supplied by reference TRBV7-6 and TRBJ2-7, is GAGVSQSPRYKVTKRGQDVALRCDPISGHVSLYWYRQALGQGPEFLTYFNYEAQQDKSGLPNDRFSAERPEGSISTLTIQRTEQRDSAMYRCASSPGTGGKQYFGPGTRLTVT.

There are a few counts of this clone. V is TRBV7-2 and J is TRBJ1-6; D call uncertain. The CDR3 is 12 amino acids. Germline values: CDR1 SGHTA, CDR2 FQGNSA. Trimming took off 2 bases at V and 10 bases at J, with 6 bases between the two ends. CDR3 residues: CASSLRESPLHF. In DNA, the CDR3 is TGTGCCAGCAGCTTAAGGGAATCACCCCTCCACTTT.

The genes are TRBV5-1 and TRBJ2-7, with D perhaps TRBD1 (7 bases). V was cut by 4 bases and J by 5 bases, with 13 bases left in between. This CDR3 is 13 amino acids long. CDR1 is SGHRS and CDR2 is YFSETQ in the germline V gene. This chain's CDR3 is CASSNSRGDEQYF. CDR3 nucleotides: TGCGCCAGCAGCAACTCCAGGGGGGACGAGCAGTACTTC.

This clone was observed a handful of times. The rearrangement joins TRBV6-5 to TRBJ2-7, with 8 bases lining up with TRBD2. Germline trimming cut 1 base from V and 6 bases from J; bases unmatched to any gene: 8. The V gene's germline CDR1 is MNHEY and CDR2 SVGAGI. The CDR3 runs 15 residues. The CDR3 protein is CASSYFGTGGTEQYF. CDR3 DNA: TGTGCCAGCAGTTACTTTGGGACGGGAGGGACCGAGCAGTACTTC.

The gene calls are TRBV7-9 and TRBJ2-5, with 7 bases that match TRBD1. The CDR3 spans 14 residues. Germline values: CDR1 SEHNR, CDR2 FQNEAQ (reference sequence). Trimming removed 5 bases from V and 5 bases from J; junction bases left unmatched: 8. CDR3 in DNA: TGTGCCAGCAGCGTACAGGGGTCGACGGAGACCCAGTACTTC. Residues: CASSVQGSTETQYF.